This section outlines one T cell receptor (beta chain) sequence together with its context. The sample belongs to a study of T cell changes during pregnancy in multiple sclerosis. Sequencing was performed with immunoSEQ multiplex PCR; in TCRdb, only in-frame clones are kept and a portion is missing. The sample has 69,000 or so clones, 85% to 95% seen once; the top ten hold 2%. The CDR3 is made up of 14 amino acids. Per germline, CDR1 MNHEY and CDR2 SMNVEV (reference sequence). Trimming stripped 3 bases from V and 9 bases from J, with 17 bases between. This sequence joins TRBV27 and TRBJ1-2; TRBD1 is a possible D gene (6 bases). This sample comprised peripheral blood, obtained in the third trimester of pregnancy. The TCR sequence derives from a female donor in good health, enrolled as a control in a pregnancy study. CDR3 in amino acids: CASSLGGRGSRYTF. Written as DNA, the CDR3 is TGTGCCAGCAGTTTGGGTGGCAGGGGTAGTCGCTACACCTTC.